This T cell receptor (beta chain) derives from a study of human thymus T cells. Assay used: immunoSEQ multiplex PCR; TCRdb lists only in-frame clones, some missing. The data hold some 40,000 clones, with nearly 95% observed a single time. To note about this clone: Its antigen is still unknown.

The V gene lost 2 bases and the J gene lost 6 bases, with 13 bases spanning the gap. Germline V gene lookup returns CDR1 MDHEN and CDR2 SYDVKM. The CDR3 has 14 residues. Whole-study findings and limits: Gene usage (both V and J) appeared biased in thymic and blood repertoires.

The sample consisted of blood. The receptor comes from a boy in the first two years of life with a congenital heart defect but otherwise immunologically healthy. The chain recombines TRBV28 with TRBJ1-2; D call uncertain. The CDR3 reads CASSLNGGGNGYTF. The CDR3 DNA reads TGTGCCAGCAGTTTAAATGGAGGAGGGAATGGCTACACCTTC.